This T cell receptor beta chain is from a study of blood T cell repertoires in COVID-19. Across the study: Collection of acute and convalescent COVID-19 samples took place in the United States, Italy and Spain. PBMCs, B-cell-depleted T cells, or T cells provided the cDNA or gDNA that made up the material.

Libraries were prepared by immunoSEQ multiplex PCR; TCRdb keeps only in-frame clonotypes and omits some of them. The sample contains under 250,000 clones, roughly 85% of which appear only once. The CDR3 has 12 amino acids. V lost 5 bases to trimming and J lost 10 bases; unmatched junction nucleotides: 6. CDR1 and CDR2 (germline): SGHTA, FQGNSA. The material sequenced was peripheral blood. This chain joins TRBV7-2 and TRBJ2-7; 9 nucleotides match TRBD2. The TCR originated in a woman in her 70s with active or convalescent COVID-19. In nucleotides, the CDR3 is TGTGCCAGCAGCCCGCGAGCGGGGGGACAGTACTTC. This sequence encodes CASSPRAGGQYF. Combining the CDR3 with reference TRBV7-2 and TRBJ2-7 gives the whole variable domain GAGVSQSPSNKVTEKGKDVELRCDPISGHTALYWYRQSLGQGLEFLIYFQGNSAPDKSGLPSDRFSAERTGGSVSTLTIQRTQQEDSAVYLCASSPRAGGQYFGPGTRLTVT.